The 32 T cell receptor beta chains presented below share a single source sample, sequenced in a study of T cell repertoires in cytomegalovirus infection. TCRdb re-called the reads through MiXCR, storing one row per CDR3 protein. The repertoire consists of fewer than 1,000,000 distinct CDR3 sequences, with approximately 31% occurring once and the leading ten covering over 10%. These TCRs' antigens remain unknown. Sequenced here: cultured CD8+ T cells from PBMCs, sampled from culture after CMV antigen stimulation. The receptor source for this set is a human donor in good health (CMV status not recorded). Some clones in this sample may be carry-over from other donors' samples.

This clonotype turned up a few times. This chain links TRBV15 with TRBJ2-1; weak D call: TRBD2 (5 bases). Germline-derived CDR1 and CDR2 are LNHNV and YYDKDF (reference sequence). The CDR3 contains 14 residues. Trimming removed 0 bases from V and 8 bases from J, with 11 bases in between. DNA for the CDR3: TGTGCCACCAGCAGAGATTTACTGCGGGATGAGCAGTTCTTC. It specifies CATSRDLLRDEQFF.

The gene calls are TRBV6-1 and TRBJ1-1; 7 bases align to TRBD1. Germline V gene sequence: CDR1 MNHNS, CDR2 SASEGT. The junction had 18 bases not matched to a gene; V was cut back by 7 bases and J by 1 base. The CDR3 totals 18 residues. The DNA of the CDR3 is TGTGCCAGCATTATGAGAGCGGGACAGCGAAATCAGAACACTGAAGCTTTCTTT. Protein sequence: CASIMRAGQRNQNTEAFF.

Only one count was recorded for this clonotype. This chain links TRBV10-3 with TRBJ1-2; the match to TRBD1 covers 12 bases. J lost 5 bases, V lost 4 bases, and 11 bases had no gene match. CDR3 length: 17 residues. Germline CDR1 reads ENHRY; CDR2 reads SYGVKD. CDR3 in amino acids: CAISVSLPGQGAYGYTF. DNA for the CDR3: TGTGCCATCAGTGTATCGCTACCGGGACAGGGGGCGTATGGCTACACCTTC.

The rearrangement links TRBV6-6 to TRBJ2-2; no reliable D call. This CDR3 has 13 amino acids. V lost 7 bases to trimming and J lost 6 bases, with 12 bases between them. Germline assignment: CDR1 MNHNY and CDR2 SVGAGI (reference sequence). The CDR3 protein is CASTEIPSGELFF. The DNA of the CDR3 is TGTGCCAGCACCGAAATACCTTCCGGGGAGCTGTTTTTT.

The rearrangement links TRBV12-3 or TRBV12-4 to TRBJ2-1; 12 bases map to TRBD1. The CDR3 has 13 amino acids. With V trimmed by 10 bases and J by 8 bases, 6 bases remained unmatched. CDR3 coding DNA: TGTGCCACAGGGACAGGGGGCACGTATGAGCAGTTCTTC. This translates into CATGTGGTYEQFF.

The CDR3 loop is CSARAIDRLMEAGYTF. Written as DNA, the CDR3 is TGCAGTGCTAGAGCGATAGACAGGCTCATGGAGGCTGGCTACACCTTC. This sequence joins TRBV20-1 and TRBJ1-2, with D possibly being TRBD1 (6 bases). This CDR3 is built from 16 residues. Germline CDR1 reads DFQATT; CDR2 reads SNEGSKA (reference sequence). Trimming took 1 base from V and 7 from J, leaving 22 bases between them.

This clonotype was seen repeatedly, ten times or more. This chain connects TRBV7-9 to TRBJ2-3; D call uncertain. Germline assignment: CDR1 SEHNR and CDR2 FQNEAQ (reference sequence). V lost 5 bases, J lost 0 bases, and 12 bases lay in between. This CDR3 has 15 amino acids. The CDR3 reads CASSPESTSTDTQYF. The CDR3 region has the DNA TGTGCCAGCAGCCCTGAGAGTACTAGCACAGATACGCAGTATTTT.

The CDR3 nucleotides read TGTGCCAGCAGTGAATTAGGGAGATTAGGGGACAATCAGCCCCAGCATTTT. Residues: CASSELGRLGDNQPQHF. V gene TRBV6-1 combines with J gene TRBJ1-5, with D possibly TRBD1 on 5 matching bases. The V gene lost 2 bases and the J gene lost 3 bases, with 17 bases spanning the gap. The CDR3 has 17 amino acids. Germline loops: CDR1 MNHNS, CDR2 SASEGT.

The gene calls are TRBV6-2 or TRBV6-3 and TRBJ2-7; D tentatively fits TRBD1 or TRBD2 (5 bases each). Germline CDR1 reads MNHEY; CDR2 reads SVGEGT. The CDR3 runs to 15 residues. V lost 3 bases to trimming and J lost 0 bases, with 12 bases between them. The CDR3 here is CASSYGDPSSYEQYV. As DNA, the CDR3 is TGTGCCAGCAGTTATGGGGACCCTTCCTCCTACGAGCAGTACGTC.

The chain employs TRBV29-1 and TRBJ2-5; tentatively, D is TRBD2 (6 bases). CDR1 SQVTM and CDR2 ANQGSEA come from the germline V gene. CDR3 length equals 13 residues. V was clipped by 4 bases and J by 6 bases, with 15 bases between them. CDR3 loop: CSVVWGRTKTQYF. In DNA, the CDR3 is TGCAGCGTTGTGTGGGGGAGGACGAAGACCCAGTACTTC.

This clonotype was detected many times. This sequence joins TRBV7-9 and TRBJ1-1; 9 bases are shared with TRBD1. Trimming removed 4 bases from V and 5 bases from J; junction bases left unmatched: 8. The CDR3 extends over 15 amino acids. Germline lookup yields CDR1 SEHNR and CDR2 FQNEAQ (reference sequence). The DNA of the CDR3 is TGTGCCAGCAGCTACCAAGACAGGGGGGAGACTGAAGCTTTCTTT. Translation: CASSYQDRGETEAFF.

There are a few counts of this clonotype. The chain has TRBV6-1 and TRBJ1-5; D gene ambiguous. CDR1 is MNHNS, CDR2 SASEGT, per germline. The CDR3 consists of 15 residues. Trimming removed 4 bases at V and 0 bases at J, with 10 bases between. CDR3 in amino acids: CASSGRHHSNQPQHF. Written as DNA, the CDR3 is TGTGCCAGCAGTGGGAGACACCATAGCAATCAGCCCCAGCATTTT.

This sequence joins TRBV6-2 or TRBV6-3 and TRBJ1-6; TRBD1 might be the D (5 bases). Germline-derived CDR1 and CDR2 are MNHEY and SVGEGT. The CDR3 is 16 amino acids. Trimming removed 5 bases at V and 5 bases at J, with 16 bases between. The CDR3 DNA reads as TGTGCCAGCAGTATCCGGGACCCCGGGGATAATTCACCCCTCCACTTT. Protein sequence: CASSIRDPGDNSPLHF.

A few counts support this clonotype. The V call is TRBV27, the J call TRBJ2-1; 8 bases align to TRBD2. The CDR3 is 16 amino acids. Germline trimming cut 5 bases from V and 4 bases from J; bases unmatched to any gene: 10. Germline CDR1 is MNHEY and CDR2 is SMNVEV (reference sequence). The CDR3, as DNA: TGTGCCAGCAGTCTAGCTGAAGCGGGAGCGTACAATGAGCAGTTCTTC. Its protein is CASSLAEAGAYNEQFF.

The chain combines TRBV9 with TRBJ2-1; tentatively, D is TRBD1 (5 bases). Germline lookup yields CDR1 SGDLS and CDR2 YYNGEE. The CDR3 consists of 15 residues. Trimming removed 0 bases at V and 2 bases at J, with 9 bases between. For the CDR3, the DNA is TGTGCCAGCAGCGTAGCAGGGATGCCCTACAATGAGCAGTTCTTC. Translation gives CASSVAGMPYNEQFF.

This rearrangement joins TRBV4-1 to TRBJ2-2, with TRBD2 identical over 10 bases. The CDR3 sequence is 19 residues long. Germline loops: CDR1 MGHRA, CDR2 YSYEKL. Trimming at V came to 0 bases and at J to 3 bases, leaving 10 bases not matched to a gene. The DNA of the CDR3 is TGCGCCAGCAGCCAAGAGTATAGCGGGGGGTCCGGGTACACCGGGGAGCTGTTTTTT. Protein sequence: CASSQEYSGGSGYTGELFF.

The chain links TRBV6-8 to TRBJ1-1, with D maybe TRBD1 (6 bases). V gave up 4 bases and J gave up 8 bases, with 17 bases separating them. The CDR3 is 14 amino acids. Germline CDR1 is MNHGY and CDR2 is SAAAGT. CDR3 coding DNA: TGTGCCAGCAGTTCCAAGGGGGGGTTCAAGGAAGCTTTCTTT. Its translation is CASSSKGGFKEAFF.

The chain carries TRBV4-3 and TRBJ1-5; TRBD1 agrees at 7 bases. The trim removed 0 bases at V and 4 bases at J, leaving 3 bases unmatched. The germline gives CDR1 LGHNA, CDR2 YSLEER. The CDR3 runs 15 residues. The CDR3 loop reads CASSQEATGNQPQHF. The CDR3 DNA is TGCGCCAGCAGCCAAGAGGCGACAGGGAATCAGCCCCAGCATTTT.

The chain carries TRBV27 and TRBJ2-1; D is undetermined. The V end was cut by 5 bases, the J end by 5 bases, with 7 bases between. The V gene's germline CDR1 is MNHEY and CDR2 SMNVEV (reference sequence). The CDR3 totals 12 residues. In nucleotides, the CDR3 is TGTGCCAGCAGTCCGAATAACAATGAGCAGTTCTTC. Translating gives CASSPNNNEQFF.

This clonotype occurred a few times. The J gene is TRBJ1-5, the V gene TRBV7-9; D is unresolved. Germline CDR1 SEHNR, CDR2 FQNEAQ (reference sequence). This CDR3 region has 13 residues. V was pared by 1 base and J by 10 bases, with 11 bases between. CDR3: CASSLGREGPQHF. DNA for the CDR3: TGTGCCAGCAGCTTAGGAAGAGAGGGACCCCAGCATTTT.

This chain uses TRBV6-1 with TRBJ2-7, with 9 bases that match TRBD1. Germline CDR1 and CDR2: MNHNS and SASEGT. There are 13 residues in the CDR3. V lost 8 bases and J lost 5; bases outside the gene matches: 7. CDR3 nucleotides: TGTGCCAGCCCGGGACAGGGCAATGACGAGCAGTACTTC. This codes for CASPGQGNDEQYF.

The chain combines TRBV20-1 with TRBJ2-5; D unclear. The V and J ends lost 2 bases and 4 bases respectively, with 8 bases between them. CDR1 DFQATT and CDR2 SNEGSKA come from the germline V gene (reference sequence). This CDR3 comprises 12 residues. Here the CDR3 DNA reads TGCAGTGCTAGATCAACGGGAGAGACCCAGTACTTC. Its protein product is CSARSTGETQYF.

In the case of this clonotype: This may arise from a read error, as a much more abundant clone is one base away. This chain connects TRBV7-8 to TRBJ2-1; D may be TRBD2 (6 bases). V gave up 5 bases and J gave up 10 bases, with 18 bases separating them. The CDR3 runs 14 residues. Germline CDR1 SGHVS, CDR2 FQNEAQ. The CDR3 DNA reads as TGTGCCAGCAGCCTAGGAGGGATTGGGGGGGAGCAGTTCTTC. Amino acid sequence: CASSLGGIGGEQFF. The full variable domain, with the rest looked up from reference TRBV7-8 and TRBJ2-1, is GAGVSQSPRYKVAKRGQDVALRCDPISGHVSLFWYQQALGQGPEFLTYFQNEAQLDKSGLPSDRFFAERPEGSVSTLKIQRTQQEDSAVYLCASSLGGIGGEQFFGPGTRLTVL.

This clonotype has more than one count but fewer than ten. This chain links TRBV6-1 with TRBJ1-5; 8 nucleotides align to TRBD1. The J segment lost 1 base and the V segment lost 2 bases, leaving 4 bases of the junction unmatched. CDR1 is MNHNS and CDR2 is SASEGT in the germline V gene. The CDR3 sequence is 16 residues long. The CDR3: CASSEWTGRSNQPQHF. The CDR3 DNA reads TGTGCCAGCAGTGAATGGACAGGGAGAAGCAATCAGCCCCAGCATTTT.

This sequence joins TRBV29-1 and TRBJ2-1, with D uncertain. The CDR3 runs to 15 residues. V was cut by 0 bases and J by 8 bases, with 17 bases left in between. CDR1 is SQVTM, CDR2 ANQGSEA, per germline. CDR3 amino acids: CSVEDRGQSTDEQFF. The CDR3 DNA reads TGCAGCGTTGAAGATCGCGGCCAGTCCACAGATGAGCAGTTCTTC.

This rearrangement joins TRBV9 to TRBJ2-7, with 7 bases identical to TRBD1. J was trimmed by 1 base and V by 0 bases; bases with no gene match: 1. The V gene's germline CDR1 is SGDLS and CDR2 YYNGEE. The CDR3 has 14 residues. CDR3 sequence (DNA): TGTGCCAGCAGCGTAGGGGACAGTTCCTACGAGCAGTACGTC. It encodes CASSVGDSSYEQYV.

This chain links TRBV20-1 with TRBJ2-7, with 12 nucleotides matching TRBD2. CDR1 is DFQATT and CDR2 is SNEGSKA in the germline V gene (reference sequence). The CDR3 is made up of 18 amino acids. The trim removed 5 bases at V and 0 bases at J, leaving 14 bases unmatched. CDR3 residues: CSAPGGLAGKKSSYEQYF. CDR3 nucleotide sequence: TGCAGTGCTCCGGGTGGACTAGCGGGGAAGAAAAGCTCCTACGAGCAGTACTTC.

This chain joins TRBV15 and TRBJ1-1, with 8 bases that match TRBD1. This CDR3 is built from 19 residues. V dropped 1 base and J dropped 0; count of bases not matched to a gene: 13. Germline V lookup: CDR1 LNHNV, CDR2 YYDKDF (reference sequence). The CDR3 here is CATSRGTGWSTPLNTEAFF. For the CDR3, the DNA is TGTGCCACCAGCAGAGGGACAGGGTGGTCGACACCGTTGAACACTGAAGCTTTCTTT.

This clonotype was found a few times. The chain is built from TRBV5-1 and TRBJ2-6; tentatively, D is TRBD2 (5 bases). CDR3 length equals 16 residues. CDR1 is SGHRS and CDR2 is YFSETQ in the germline V gene. The V end was cut by 6 bases, the J end by 0 bases, with 13 bases between. The CDR3 reads CASTQWTDSGANVLTF. CDR3 in DNA: TGCGCCAGCACACAATGGACTGACTCTGGGGCCAACGTCCTGACTTTC.

V is TRBV27 and J is TRBJ2-3; D is unresolved. This CDR3 comprises 16 residues. CDR1 and CDR2 (germline): MNHEY, SMNVEV (reference sequence). The V gene lost 7 bases and the J gene lost 2 bases, with 19 bases spanning the gap. This CDR3 reads CASTEDGLMVTDTQYF. The CDR3 DNA follows: TGTGCCAGCACCGAAGACGGCCTAATGGTCACAGATACGCAGTATTTT.

This clonotype was counted only a few times. The CDR3 reads CASSFQGLNNSPLHF. CDR3 DNA sequence: TGTGCCAGCAGTTTTCAGGGGCTAAACAATTCACCCCTCCACTTT. The chain uses TRBV27 and TRBJ1-6; TRBD1 is a possible D gene (6 bases). Trimming took 3 bases from V and 7 from J, leaving 13 bases between them. This CDR3 spans 15 amino acids. Looked up from germline, CDR1 is MNHEY and CDR2 is SMNVEV (reference sequence).

A single count supports this clonotype. This rearrangement joins TRBV20-1 to TRBJ2-5; D gene uncertain. The CDR3 extends over 11 amino acids. In germline, CDR1 is DFQATT, CDR2 SNEGSKA (reference sequence). The V end lost 3 bases, the J end lost 5 bases, and 7 bases lay between the germline ends. The CDR3 DNA sequence: TGCAGTGCTAGTTCCGAGGAGACCCAGTACTTC. Protein sequence: CSASSEETQYF.